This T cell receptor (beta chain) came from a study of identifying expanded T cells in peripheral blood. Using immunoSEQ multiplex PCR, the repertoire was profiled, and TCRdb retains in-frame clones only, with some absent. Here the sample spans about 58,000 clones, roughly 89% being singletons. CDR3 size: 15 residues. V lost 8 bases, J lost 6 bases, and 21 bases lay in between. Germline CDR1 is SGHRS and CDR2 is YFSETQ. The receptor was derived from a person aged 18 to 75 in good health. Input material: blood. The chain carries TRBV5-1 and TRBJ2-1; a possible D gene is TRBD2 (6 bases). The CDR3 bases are TGCGCCAGTGGTCCAGGGACTCAAGCGGCCAATGAGCAGTTCTTC. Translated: CASGPGTQAANEQFF.